The 12 T cell receptor beta chains listed next were all sequenced from one sample in a study of T cells after yellow fever vaccination. From the 5' RACE reads, TCRdb called clonotypes with MiXCR, one entry per CDR3 protein. The sample has hundreds of thousands of distinct CDR3 sequences, about 4% seen once; the top ten hold around 24%. Specimen: PBMCs, collected 5 days after the yellow fever booster vaccination. These receptors all stem from a man younger than 30 who received the YFV17D yellow fever vaccine.

This clonotype was seen more than once but under ten times. The J gene is TRBJ2-1, the V gene TRBV29-1; 7 bases line up with TRBD2. This CDR3 contains 15 residues. In germline, CDR1 is SQVTM, CDR2 ANQGSEA. For the CDR3, the DNA is TGCACTGGGGAGGGTACGGATTTGTCCTACAATGAGCAGTTCTTC. It specifies CTGEGTDLSYNEQFF.

This clonotype was found many times. The chain carries TRBV20-1 and TRBJ1-2; possibly TRBD1 for D (5 bases). The CDR3 contains 14 residues. The ends were cut back, 2 bases at V and 8 bases at J, with 18 bases in the middle. The germline gives CDR1 DFQATT, CDR2 SNEGSKA (reference sequence). The CDR3 reads CSARHMGGKGGYTF. The CDR3 coding sequence is TGCAGTGCTAGACATATGGGGGGAAAGGGAGGCTACACCTTC.

The gene calls are TRBV7-6 and TRBJ2-3, with D perhaps TRBD2 (6 bases). Germline V lookup: CDR1 SGHVS, CDR2 FNYEAQ. With 2 bases removed from V and 1 base from J, the gap between germline ends came to 16 bases. This CDR3 is built from 17 residues. In nucleotides, the CDR3 is TGTGCCAGCAGCTTACCCCGCGGGGCTAGCGGCACAGATACGCAGTATTTT. Translated, it gives CASSLPRGASGTDTQYF.

Points on this clonotype: This clone may be a read error of a much larger clone one base away. The chain joins TRBV4-2 to TRBJ2-3, with 9 bases lining up with TRBD1. This CDR3 comprises 18 residues. Germline assignment: CDR1 LGHNA and CDR2 YNFKEQ. CDR3 sequence: CASIQKLIGDRDTDTQYF. DNA of the CDR3: TGTGCCAGCATCCAAAAACTGATAGGGGACAGGGACACAGATACGCAGTATTTT.

This clonotype was observed a few times. One junction end does not reproduce the germline sequence, and a read error may be involved. This rearrangement joins TRBV7-7 to TRBJ2-5; 8 nucleotides match TRBD1. CDR3 length: 14 amino acids. The germline gives CDR1 SSHAT, CDR2 FNYEAQ (reference sequence). Here the CDR3 reads CASSQDRAQETQYF. CDR3 DNA: TGTGCTAGCAGCCAGGACAGGGCCCAAGAGACCCAGTACTTC.

At least ten counts were recorded for this clonotype. This chain links TRBV7-2 with TRBJ2-7; D call uncertain. Between the trimmed V and J ends, which lost 3 bases and 7 bases, there was a span of 13 bases. This CDR3 is 13 amino acids long. Germline CDR1 reads SGHTA; CDR2 reads FQGNSA. CDR3 DNA sequence: TGTGCCAGCAGCTTTAAGGCCGGGCGGGAGCAGTACTTC. Its protein product is CASSFKAGREQYF.

This clonotype was seen a few times. The J gene is TRBJ2-7, the V gene TRBV6-5; D perhaps matches TRBD1 (5 bases). There are 13 residues in the CDR3. V lost 2 bases to trimming and J lost 9 bases, with 14 bases between them. Per the germline V gene, CDR1 is MNHEY and CDR2 is SVGAGI. The CDR3 is CASSYGAGSAQYF. The CDR3 nucleotides read TGTGCCAGCAGTTACGGTGCAGGGTCAGCGCAGTACTTC.

Ten or more counts support this clonotype. V and J are TRBV12-3 or TRBV12-4 and TRBJ2-3; the D is unclear. The ends were cut back, 3 bases at V and 3 bases at J, with 7 bases in the middle. The CDR3 covers 13 residues. The CDR3 reads CASSLVVTDTQYF. The CDR3, as DNA: TGTGCCAGCAGTTTGGTCGTGACAGATACGCAGTATTTT.

This clonotype has just a few counts. The gene calls are TRBV29-1 and TRBJ1-1, with a possible D match to TRBD1 (6 bases). V lost 4 bases to trimming and J lost 4 bases, with 13 bases between them. The CDR3 runs 13 residues. Germline V lookup: CDR1 SQVTM, CDR2 ANQGSEA. CDR3 in amino acids: CSVVWQGSTEAFF. DNA of the CDR3: TGCAGCGTTGTTTGGCAGGGGAGCACTGAAGCTTTCTTT.

The chain carries TRBV4-3 and TRBJ2-5; possibly TRBD2 for D (5 bases). This CDR3 is 14 amino acids long. Trimming shortened V by 0 bases and J by 5 bases, and 10 bases separated the two germline ends. Germline lookup yields CDR1 LGHNA and CDR2 YSLEER. The CDR3 DNA reads TGCGCCAGCAGCCAAGATAGTCGGAGGGAGACCCAGTACTTC. It specifies CASSQDSRRETQYF.

This chain links TRBV6-1 with TRBJ1-5; maybe TRBD1 (5 bases). Germline assignment: CDR1 MNHNS and CDR2 SASEGT. This CDR3 region has 18 residues. V was cut by 3 bases and J by 0 bases, with 18 bases left in between. The CDR3: CASSEGPREGYSNQPQHF. CDR3 sequence (DNA): TGTGCCAGCAGTGAGGGACCCCGGGAGGGGTATAGCAATCAGCCCCAGCATTTT.

This clonotype was found many times. V is TRBV7-2 and J is TRBJ1-3; TRBD1 aligns across 10 bases. This CDR3 has 17 amino acids. The V and J ends lost 5 bases and 0 bases, in that order; junction bases with no gene match: 7. Germline CDR1 SGHTA, CDR2 FQGNSA. The CDR3 DNA follows: TGTGCCAGCAGCGCCGGGACAGGGGCCTTCTCTGGAAACACCATATATTTT. The encoded protein is CASSAGTGAFSGNTIYF.